These T cell receptor beta chains were read from a single sample in a study of CD4 T cells in relation to SARS-CoV-2 and coronaviruses. These receptors' targets are unknown. Sequenced by immunoSEQ multiplex PCR; TCRdb stores in-frame clones only, minus some. The sample includes some 11,000 clones, around 68% of them seen just once. Source material: CD4+ T cells from PBMCs, cultured in vitro. The receptors here all came from a human donor in good health. The CDR3 runs from the conserved cysteine through the conserved F or W. D genes are given only for firm matches. Size is stated for part of the rows, as once, few or many counts, or as a class when the clone is expanded.

.,TRBV3-1/TRBV3-2,14,TRBJ1-1,.,CASSPPHGGTEAFF,TGTGCCAGCAGCCCCCCCCATGGGGGCACTGAAGCTTTCTTT
.,TRBV13,15,TRBJ2-1,.,CASTRSGGSYNEQFF,TGTGCCAGCACCCGGAGCGGAGGCTCCTACAATGAGCAGTTCTTC
TRBD1,TRBV13,18,TRBJ1-6,.,CASSSGTGGMGYNSPLHF,TGTGCCAGCAGCTCCGGGACAGGGGGCATGGGCTATAATTCACCCCTCCACTTT
.,TRBV7-9,13,TRBJ1-2,.,CASSTNMQDGYTF,TGTGCCAGCAGCACAAATATGCAGGATGGCTACACCTTC
.,TRBV6-6,13,TRBJ2-3,.,CASSYFRRDTQYF,TGTGCCAGCAGTTACTTTAGACGTGATACGCAGTATTTT
TRBD2,TRBV12-5,19,TRBJ2-3,.,CASGITGTSGALRTDTQYF,TGTGCTAGTGGTATAACCGGGACTAGCGGGGCTCTACGCACAGATACGCAGTATTTT
TRBD2,TRBV7-9,16,TRBJ2-3,large,CASSLPSSGGAGRQYF,TGTGCCAGCAGCTTACCCTCTAGCGGGGGGGCGGGGAGGCAGTATTTT
TRBD2,TRBV14,16,TRBJ2-5,.,CASSQASGSRRETQYF,TGTGCCAGCAGCCAAGCTAGCGGGAGCCGTCGAGAGACCCAGTACTTC
TRBD1,TRBV3-1/TRBV3-2,16,TRBJ2-2,.,CASSKPTGVNTGELFF,TGTGCCAGCAGCAAACCGACAGGGGTCAACACCGGGGAGCTGTTTTTT
TRBD1,TRBV2,15,TRBJ1-5,few,CASSEVPGGNQPQHF,TGTGCCAGCAGTGAAGTCCCAGGGGGAAATCAGCCCCAGCATTTT
.,TRBV20-1,11,TRBJ2-7,.,CSAQFGYEQYF,TGCAGTGCACAATTCGGCTACGAGCAGTACTTC
.,TRBV21-1,12,TRBJ2-7,.,CASSKADIEQYF,TGTGCCAGCAGCAAGGCTGACATCGAGCAGTACTTC
.,TRBV19,14,TRBJ1-1,.,CASSIRERNTEAFF,TGTGCCAGTAGTATAAGGGAACGGAACACTGAAGCTTTCTTT
TRBD1,TRBV28,13,TRBJ2-7,.,CASFAGQGFRSYF,TGTGCCAGCTTCGCGGGACAGGGGTTCCGCTCGTACTTC
.,TRBV19,15,TRBJ1-5,.,CASSIRAAGTQPQHF,TGTGCCAGTAGTATCCGCGCTGCAGGGACTCAGCCCCAGCATTTT
.,TRBV11-2,14,TRBJ2-7,few,CASSLAGGAYEQYF,TGTGCCAGCAGCTTAGCCGGGGGCGCCTACGAGCAGTACTTC
.,TRBV4-1,13,TRBJ2-7,few,CASSRDSGGEQYF,TGCGCCAGCAGCCGAGACAGTGGGGGCGAGCAGTACTTC
TRBD2,TRBV4-3,18,TRBJ2-2,.,CASSQDSFLAGYTGELFF,TGCGCCAGCAGCCAAGATAGCTTTCTAGCGGGATACACCGGGGAGCTGTTTTTT
.,TRBV12-5,15,TRBJ1-5,few,CASGFRADSNQPQHF,TGTGCTAGTGGTTTTAGGGCCGACTCCAATCAGCCCCAGCATTTT
.,TRBV19,13,TRBJ2-1,.,CASSVSDPGEQFF,TGTGCCAGTAGCGTCTCGGACCCAGGCGAGCAGTTCTTC
TRBD2,TRBV19,14,TRBJ2-3,.,CASNPGLAADTQYF,TGTGCCAGTAATCCGGGACTAGCGGCAGATACGCAGTATTTT
TRBD2,TRBV29-1,13,TRBJ2-7,.,CSVRPSTSGIETF,TGCAGCGTTCGACCCAGCACTAGCGGGATTGAAACCTTC
.,TRBV3-1/TRBV3-2,14,TRBJ2-5,.,CASSQDRGQETQYF,TGTGCCAGCAGCCAAGATAGGGGTCAAGAGACCCAGTACTTC
.,TRBV7-7,13,TRBJ2-1,.,CASSDSGRNEQFF,TGTGCTAGCAGTGATTCGGGGAGGAATGAGCAGTTCTTC
.,TRBV14,13,TRBJ1-2,few,CASSQDSDYGYTF,TGTGCCAGCAGCCAAGACAGCGACTATGGCTACACCTTC